Sequencing of this T cell receptor (beta chain) was carried out in a study of blood T cell repertoires in COVID-19. The CDR3 has 15 amino acids. The V and J ends lost 2 bases and 4 bases, in that order; junction bases with no gene match: 6. Germline CDR1 reads SGHDT; CDR2 reads YYEEEE. Produced via immunoSEQ multiplex PCR; TCRdb's table is partial and in-frame only. The sample lists approximately 140,000 clones, approximately 80% seen once, with about 5.8% in the top ten. This sequence was found in a human donor in a cohort sampled during active COVID-19. Source material: peripheral blood. V and J are TRBV5-6 and TRBJ1-3, with 7 positions matching TRBD1. The CDR3 is CASSFRQGWGNTIYF. CDR3 coding DNA: TGTGCCAGCAGCTTCAGACAGGGATGGGGAAACACCATATATTTT.